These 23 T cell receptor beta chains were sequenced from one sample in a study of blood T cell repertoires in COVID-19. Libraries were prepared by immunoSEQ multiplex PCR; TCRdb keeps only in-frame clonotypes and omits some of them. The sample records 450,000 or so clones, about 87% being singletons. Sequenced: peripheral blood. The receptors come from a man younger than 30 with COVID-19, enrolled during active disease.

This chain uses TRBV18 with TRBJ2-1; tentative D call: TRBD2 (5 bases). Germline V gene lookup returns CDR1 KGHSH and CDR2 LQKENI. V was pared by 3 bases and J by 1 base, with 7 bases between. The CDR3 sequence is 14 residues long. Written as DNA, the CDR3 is TGTGCCAGCTCACCCACGGGATCCTACAATGAGCAGTTCTTC. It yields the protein CASSPTGSYNEQFF.

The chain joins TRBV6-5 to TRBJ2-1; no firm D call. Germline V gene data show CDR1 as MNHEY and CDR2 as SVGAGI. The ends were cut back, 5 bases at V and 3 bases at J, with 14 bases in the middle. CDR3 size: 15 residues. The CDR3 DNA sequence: TGTGCCAGCAGTCACGACATAGGCGACTACAATGAGCAGTTCTTC. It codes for CASSHDIGDYNEQFF.

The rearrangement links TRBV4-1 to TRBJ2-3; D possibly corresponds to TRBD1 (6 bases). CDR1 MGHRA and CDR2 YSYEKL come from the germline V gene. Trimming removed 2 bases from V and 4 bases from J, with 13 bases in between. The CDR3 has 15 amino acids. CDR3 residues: CASSQPTGKADTQYF. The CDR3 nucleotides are TGCGCCAGCAGCCAACCTACAGGGAAGGCAGATACGCAGTATTTT.

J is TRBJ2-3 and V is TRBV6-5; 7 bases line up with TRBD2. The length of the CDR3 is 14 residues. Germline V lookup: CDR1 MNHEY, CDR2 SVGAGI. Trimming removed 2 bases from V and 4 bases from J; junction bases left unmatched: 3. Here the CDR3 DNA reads TGTGCCAGCAGTTACGCGCTAGCGGCAGATACGCAGTATTTT. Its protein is CASSYALAADTQYF.

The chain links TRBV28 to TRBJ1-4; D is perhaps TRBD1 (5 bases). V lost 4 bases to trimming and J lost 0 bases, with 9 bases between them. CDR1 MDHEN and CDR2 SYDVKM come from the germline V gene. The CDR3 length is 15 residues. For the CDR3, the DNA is TGTGCCAGCAGTTCTCCAGGGACAACTAATGAAAAACTGTTTTTT. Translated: CASSSPGTTNEKLFF.

This CDR3 reads CASSQRDRAVNGYTF. The CDR3 nucleotides read TGTGCCAGCAGCCAACGAGACAGGGCGGTGAATGGCTACACCTTC. The chain recombines TRBV3-1 (or the pseudogene TRBV3-2) with TRBJ1-2; TRBD1 aligns across 7 bases. Per germline, CDR1 LGHDT and CDR2 YNNKEL (reference sequence). This CDR3 has 15 residues. Germline trimming cut 2 bases from V and 6 bases from J; bases unmatched to any gene: 9.

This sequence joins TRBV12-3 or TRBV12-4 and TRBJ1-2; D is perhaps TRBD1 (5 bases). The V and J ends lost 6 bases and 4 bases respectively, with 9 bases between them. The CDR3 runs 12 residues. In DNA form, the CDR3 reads TGTGCCAGCAGCGACAGATTCTATGGCTACACCTTC. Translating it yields CASSDRFYGYTF.

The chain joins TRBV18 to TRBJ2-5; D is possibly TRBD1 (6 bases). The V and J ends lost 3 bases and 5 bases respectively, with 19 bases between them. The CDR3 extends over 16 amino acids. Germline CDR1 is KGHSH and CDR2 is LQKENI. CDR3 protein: CASSPAGHNRGETQYF. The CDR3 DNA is TGTGCCAGCTCACCTGCAGGCCACAATAGGGGGGAGACCCAGTACTTC.

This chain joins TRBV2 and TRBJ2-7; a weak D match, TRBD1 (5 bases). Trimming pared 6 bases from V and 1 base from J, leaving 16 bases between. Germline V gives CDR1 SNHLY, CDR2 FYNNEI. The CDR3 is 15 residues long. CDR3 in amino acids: CASSPQVTPSYEQYF. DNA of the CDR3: TGTGCCAGCAGCCCACAGGTGACTCCATCCTACGAGCAGTACTTC.

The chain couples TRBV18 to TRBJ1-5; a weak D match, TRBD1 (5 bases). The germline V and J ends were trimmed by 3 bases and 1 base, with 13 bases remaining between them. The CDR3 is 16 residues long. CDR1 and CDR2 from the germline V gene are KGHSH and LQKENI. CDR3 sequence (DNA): TGTGCCAGCTCACCCTTGGGGCAGGGAAGCAATCAGCCCCAGCATTTT. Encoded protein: CASSPLGQGSNQPQHF.

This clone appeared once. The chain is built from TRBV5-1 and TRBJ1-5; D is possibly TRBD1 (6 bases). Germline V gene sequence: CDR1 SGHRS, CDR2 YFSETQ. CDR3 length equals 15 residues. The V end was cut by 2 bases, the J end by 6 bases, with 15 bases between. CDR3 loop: CASSFSGGESQPQHF. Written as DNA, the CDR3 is TGCGCCAGCAGCTTCTCGGGGGGCGAAAGTCAGCCCCAGCATTTT. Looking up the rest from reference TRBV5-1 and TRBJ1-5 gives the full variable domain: KAGVTQTPRYLIKTRGQQVTLSCSPISGHRSVSWYQQTPGQGLQFLFEYFSETQRNKGNFPGRFSGRQFSNSRSEMNVSTLELGDSALYLCASSFSGGESQPQHFGDGTRLSIL.

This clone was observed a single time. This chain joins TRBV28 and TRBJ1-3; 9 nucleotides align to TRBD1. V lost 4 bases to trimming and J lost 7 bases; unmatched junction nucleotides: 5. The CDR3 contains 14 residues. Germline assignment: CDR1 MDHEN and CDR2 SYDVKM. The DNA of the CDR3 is TGTGCCAGCAGTTACAGGGGGCCCCGGAACACCATATATTTT. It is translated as CASSYRGPRNTIYF.

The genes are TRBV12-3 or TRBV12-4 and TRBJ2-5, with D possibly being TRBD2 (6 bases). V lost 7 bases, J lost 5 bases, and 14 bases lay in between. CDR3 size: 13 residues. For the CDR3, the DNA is TGTGCCAGCACTAGGGGCGGGGAGGAGACCCAGTACTTC. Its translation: CASTRGGEETQYF.

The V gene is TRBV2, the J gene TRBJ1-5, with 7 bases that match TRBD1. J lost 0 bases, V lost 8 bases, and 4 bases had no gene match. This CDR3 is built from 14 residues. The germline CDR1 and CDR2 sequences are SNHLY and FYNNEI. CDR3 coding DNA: TGTGCCAGCCAACGACAGGGTAGCAATCAGCCCCAGCATTTT. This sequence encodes CASQRQGSNQPQHF.

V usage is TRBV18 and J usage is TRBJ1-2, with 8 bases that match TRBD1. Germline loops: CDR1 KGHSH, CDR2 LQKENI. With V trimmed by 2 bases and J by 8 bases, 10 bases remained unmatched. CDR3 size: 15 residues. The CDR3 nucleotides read TGTGCCAGCTCACCATCTCCAGGGGGCAAGGGCGGCTACACCTTC. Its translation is CASSPSPGGKGGYTF.

This CDR3 reads CASSVRWGAGGTTGELFF. The CDR3 coding sequence is TGTGCCAGCAGCGTAAGGTGGGGAGCGGGGGGCACCACCGGGGAGCTGTTTTTT. The J gene is TRBJ2-2, the V gene TRBV9; 9 bases are shared with TRBD2. This CDR3 has 18 amino acids. V shed 1 base, J shed 4 bases, and the junction held 11 bases outside the gene matches. The germline gives CDR1 SGDLS, CDR2 YYNGEE.

CDR3 loop: CASSLELAGTYEQYF. The CDR3 coding sequence is TGTGCCAGCAGCTTAGAACTAGCGGGGACCTACGAGCAGTACTTC. The rearrangement uses TRBV11-2 and TRBJ2-7, with TRBD2 identical over 10 bases. Germline CDR1 and CDR2: SGHAT and FQNNGV. V dropped 0 bases and J dropped 2; count of bases not matched to a gene: 1. The length of the CDR3 is 15 residues.

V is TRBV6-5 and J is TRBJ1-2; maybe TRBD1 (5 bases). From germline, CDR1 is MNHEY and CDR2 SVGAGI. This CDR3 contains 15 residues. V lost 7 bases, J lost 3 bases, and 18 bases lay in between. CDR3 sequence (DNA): TGTGCCAGCAACCCTGGGGCGGGGAACGACTATGGCTACACCTTC. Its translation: CASNPGAGNDYGYTF.

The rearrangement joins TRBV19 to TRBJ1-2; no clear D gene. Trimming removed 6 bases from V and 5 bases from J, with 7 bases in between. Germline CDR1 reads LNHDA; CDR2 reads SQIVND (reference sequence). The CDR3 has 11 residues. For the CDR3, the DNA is TGTGCCAGTAGAAACAGATATGGCTACACCTTC. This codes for CASRNRYGYTF.

The CDR3 sequence is CASSGRTGDQETQYF. The CDR3 region has the DNA TGTGCCAGCAGTGGGAGGACAGGGGATCAAGAGACCCAGTACTTC. The genes are TRBV2 and TRBJ2-5, with 9 nucleotides matching TRBD1. With 4 bases clipped from V and 2 bases from J, the junction kept 5 bases outside the gene matches. This CDR3 is 15 amino acids long. From germline, CDR1 is SNHLY and CDR2 FYNNEI.

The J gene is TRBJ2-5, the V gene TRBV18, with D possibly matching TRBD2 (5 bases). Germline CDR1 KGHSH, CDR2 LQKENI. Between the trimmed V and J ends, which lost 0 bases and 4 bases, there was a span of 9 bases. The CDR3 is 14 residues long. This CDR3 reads CASSPPEAGETQYF. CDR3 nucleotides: TGTGCCAGCTCACCACCGGAGGCAGGAGAGACCCAGTACTTC.

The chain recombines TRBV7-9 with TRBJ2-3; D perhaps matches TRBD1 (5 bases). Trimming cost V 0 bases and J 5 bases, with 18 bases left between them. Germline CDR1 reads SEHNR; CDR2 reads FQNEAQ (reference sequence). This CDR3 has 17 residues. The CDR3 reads CASSLALGHVDLDTQYF. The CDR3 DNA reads TGTGCCAGCAGCTTAGCTTTGGGGCATGTTGATTTAGATACGCAGTATTTT.

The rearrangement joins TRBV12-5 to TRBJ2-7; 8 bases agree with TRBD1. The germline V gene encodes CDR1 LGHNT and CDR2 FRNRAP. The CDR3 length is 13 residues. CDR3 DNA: TGTGCAACTCTGGACAGGGACTCCTACGAGCAGTACTTC. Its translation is CATLDRDSYEQYF.